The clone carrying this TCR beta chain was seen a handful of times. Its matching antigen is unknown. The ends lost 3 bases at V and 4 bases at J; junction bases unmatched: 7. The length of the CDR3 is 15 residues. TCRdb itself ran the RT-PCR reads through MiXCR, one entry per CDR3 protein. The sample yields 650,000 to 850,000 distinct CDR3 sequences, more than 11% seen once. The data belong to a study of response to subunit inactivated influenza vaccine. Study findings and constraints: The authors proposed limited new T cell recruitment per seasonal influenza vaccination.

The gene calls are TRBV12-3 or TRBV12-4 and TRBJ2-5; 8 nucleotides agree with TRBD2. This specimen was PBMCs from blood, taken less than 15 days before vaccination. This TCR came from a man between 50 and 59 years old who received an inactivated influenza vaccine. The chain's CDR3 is CASSFTSGLGETQYF. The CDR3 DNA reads TGTGCCAGCAGTTTCACCTCGGGACTAGGAGAGACCCAGTACTTC.